This section outlines one T cell receptor beta chain sequence together with its context. Antigen specificity is unknown. This specimen comes from a study of shared clonotypes between healthy human individuals. Looking at the study overall: Three plates were used per donor for CD4 naive, three for CD4 memory, two for CD8 naive and one for CD8 memory. Whole-study results and caveats: Naive subsets generally exceeded memory subsets in estimated richness. Incompleteness in sorted-subset sequencing, despite large depth, was shown by rarefaction.

The CDR3 length is 12 residues. V gave up 5 bases and J gave up 6 bases, with 5 bases separating them. The germline CDR1 and CDR2 sequences are SEHNR and FQNEAQ (reference sequence). Using immunoSEQ multiplex PCR, the repertoire was profiled, and TCRdb retains in-frame clones only, with some absent. The data contain 2.5 million or so clones, around nine tenths of them singletons. Sequencing was performed on naive CD4+ T cells sorted from blood. Subset noted: CD45RA+ positively selected. This sequence originates from a man between 18 and 35 years old in good health. The chain carries TRBV7-9 and TRBJ1-6; D ambiguous. CDR3 sequence reads: CASSRGNSPLHF. CDR3 sequence (DNA): TGTGCCAGCAGCAGAGGTAATTCACCCCTCCACTTT.